The sequence of this T cell receptor (beta chain) was determined in a study of TIL therapy for anti-PD-1-resistant metastatic lung cancer. About the research overall: Median patient age was about 50, ranging about 38-80 years. Half of patients were current or former smokers.

The libraries were made with immunoSEQ v3. Measured with immunoSEQ multiplex PCR; TCRdb has only the in-frame clones, and not every one. Counted here are some 46,000 clones, roughly 78% occurring once; the ten biggest clones make up around 15%. Indicated time point: pre-treatment sample, taken before nivolumab and TIL therapy. The study, taken as a whole, reports: TIL clonotype persistence in blood showed no apparent association with response.

The CDR3 contains 13 residues. Germline V CDR1 and CDR2: SGHKS, YYEKEE (reference sequence). V shed 1 base and J 5 bases; nucleotides not matched to a gene: 2. For this clone: Its target is unknown.

The receptor's source is a man between 65 and 85 years old with non-small cell lung cancer. The sequencing used blood, collected at baseline. This chain links TRBV5-5 with TRBJ2-7, with 8 bases matching TRBD1. This CDR3 is CASSLNRGDEQYF. The CDR3 DNA follows: TGTGCCAGCAGCTTGAACAGGGGGGACGAGCAGTACTTC.